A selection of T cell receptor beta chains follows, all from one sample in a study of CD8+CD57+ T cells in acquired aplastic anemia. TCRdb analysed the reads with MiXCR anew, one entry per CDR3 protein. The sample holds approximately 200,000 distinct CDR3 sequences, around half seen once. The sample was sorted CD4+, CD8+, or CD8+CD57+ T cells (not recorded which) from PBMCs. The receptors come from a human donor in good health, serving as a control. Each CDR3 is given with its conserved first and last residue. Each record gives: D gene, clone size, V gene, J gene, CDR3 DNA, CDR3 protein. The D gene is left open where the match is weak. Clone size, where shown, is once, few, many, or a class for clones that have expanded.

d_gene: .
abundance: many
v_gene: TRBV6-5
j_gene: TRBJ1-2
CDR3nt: TGTGCCAGCAGTTACTCGACAGGAGGATATGGCTACACCTTC
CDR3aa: CASSYSTGGYGYTF

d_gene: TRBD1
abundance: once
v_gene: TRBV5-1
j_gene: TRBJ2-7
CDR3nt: TGCGCCAGCAGCCGGACAGGGATAGGCGAGCAGTACTTC
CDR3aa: CASSRTGIGEQYF

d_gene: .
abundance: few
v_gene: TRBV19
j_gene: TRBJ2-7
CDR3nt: TGTGCCAGTAGTATTGGCGGGGCTTCCTACGAGCAGTACTTC
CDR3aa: CASSIGGASYEQYF

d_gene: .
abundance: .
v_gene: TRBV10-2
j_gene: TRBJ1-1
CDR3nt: TGCGCCAGCAGTGAGACAGGGTTCACTGGAGCTCTCTTT
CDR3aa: CASSETGFTGALF

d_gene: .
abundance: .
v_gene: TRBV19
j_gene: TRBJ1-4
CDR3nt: TGTGCCAGTAGTATGCCCGCCTCGTTTTGG
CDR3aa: CASSMPASFW

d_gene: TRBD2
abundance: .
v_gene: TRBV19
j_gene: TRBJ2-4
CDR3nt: TGTGCCAGTAGTATGGGTAGCGGGAGACTGGCCAAAAACATTCAGTACTTC
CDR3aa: CASSMGSGRLAKNIQYF

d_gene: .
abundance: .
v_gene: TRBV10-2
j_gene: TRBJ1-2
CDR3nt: TGCGCCAGCAGGGAATCTCGGGGACACTATGGCTACACCTTC
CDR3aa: CASRESRGHYGYTF

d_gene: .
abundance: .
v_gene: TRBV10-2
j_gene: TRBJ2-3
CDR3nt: TGCGCCAGCAGTGAGTCGAGACACCTGATACCAGATACGCAGTATTTT
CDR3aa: CASSESRHLIPDTQYF

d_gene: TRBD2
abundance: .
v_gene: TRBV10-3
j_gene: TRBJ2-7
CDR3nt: TGTGCCATCAGGGGGCGGGAGAAGTACGAGCAGTACTTC
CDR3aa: CAIRGREKYEQYF

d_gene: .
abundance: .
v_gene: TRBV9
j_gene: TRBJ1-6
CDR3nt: TGTGCCAGCAGTCTCCAGAGTTCACCCCCCCACTTT
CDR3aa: CASSLQSSPPHF

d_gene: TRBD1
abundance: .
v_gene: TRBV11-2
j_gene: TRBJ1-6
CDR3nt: TGTGCCAGCAGCTCCCGGACAGGAATTAATTCACCCCTCCACTTT
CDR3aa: CASSSRTGINSPLHF

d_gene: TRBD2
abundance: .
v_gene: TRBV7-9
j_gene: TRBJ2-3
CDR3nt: TGTGCCAGCAGCTTAAGCATGGGGGGGGCAGATACGCAGTATTTT
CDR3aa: CASSLSMGGADTQYF

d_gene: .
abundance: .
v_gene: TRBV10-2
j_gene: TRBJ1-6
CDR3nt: TGTGCCAGCAGTGAACGGGCCTATAATTCACCCCTCCACTTT
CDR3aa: CASSERAYNSPLHF

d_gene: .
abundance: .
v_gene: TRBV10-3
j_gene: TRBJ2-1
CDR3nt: TGTGCCATCAGTGGGGGGGACTTAAGTAGCAATGAGCAGTTCTTC
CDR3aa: CAISGGDLSSNEQFF

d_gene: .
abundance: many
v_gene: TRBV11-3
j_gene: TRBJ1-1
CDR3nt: TGTGCCAGCAGCTACGAGATTGGGGGCGGACACACTGAAGCTTTCTTT
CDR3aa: CASSYEIGGGHTEAFF

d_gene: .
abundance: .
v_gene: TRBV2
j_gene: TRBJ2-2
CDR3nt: TGTGCCAGCAGGGGAGATTCGAACACCGGGGAGCTGTTTTTT
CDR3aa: CASRGDSNTGELFF

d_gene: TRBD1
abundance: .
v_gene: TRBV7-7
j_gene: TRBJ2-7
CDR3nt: TGTGCTAGCAGCTTCCGGGACAGAAACTACGAGCAGTACTTC
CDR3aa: CASSFRDRNYEQYF

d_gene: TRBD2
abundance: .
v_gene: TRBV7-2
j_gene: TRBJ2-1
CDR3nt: TGTGCCAGCAGCTTTGGACTAGCGGGGGCCCCGAGGTCCTACAATGAGCAGTTCTTC
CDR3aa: CASSFGLAGAPRSYNEQFF

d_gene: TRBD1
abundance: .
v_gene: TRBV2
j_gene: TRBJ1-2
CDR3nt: TGTGCCAGCAGTGACGGACAGGGCTGCTATGGCTACACCTTC
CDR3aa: CASSDGQGCYGYTF

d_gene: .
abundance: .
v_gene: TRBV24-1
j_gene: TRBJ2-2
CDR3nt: TGTGCCACCAGTGATCGTCCGACACCAGCCCTTACCGCCGGGGAGCTGTTTTTT
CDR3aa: CATSDRPTPALTAGELFF

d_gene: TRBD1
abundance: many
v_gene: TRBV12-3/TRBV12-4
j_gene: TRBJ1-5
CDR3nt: TGTGCCAGCAGTGCTCAGGACAGGGGGAATCAGCCCCAGCATTTT
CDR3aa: CASSAQDRGNQPQHF

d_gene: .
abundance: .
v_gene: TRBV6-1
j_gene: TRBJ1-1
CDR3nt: TGTGCCAGCAGTTTCTCGACACTGAACACTGAAGCTTTCTTT
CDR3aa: CASSFSTLNTEAFF

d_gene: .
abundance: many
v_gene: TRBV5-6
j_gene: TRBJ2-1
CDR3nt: TGTGCCAGCAGCTTATGGGCAGGCGGTCAACACAATGAGCAGTTCTTC
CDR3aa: CASSLWAGGQHNEQFF

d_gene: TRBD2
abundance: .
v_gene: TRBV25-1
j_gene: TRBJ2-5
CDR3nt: TGTGCCAGCAGAAGAGGACTAGCTGAAGGAGAGACCCAGTACTTC
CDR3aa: CASRRGLAEGETQYF

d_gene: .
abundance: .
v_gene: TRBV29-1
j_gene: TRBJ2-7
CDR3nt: TGCAGCGTTGGCCCCGACAGAGGGGCCGAGCAGTACTTC
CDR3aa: CSVGPDRGAEQYF

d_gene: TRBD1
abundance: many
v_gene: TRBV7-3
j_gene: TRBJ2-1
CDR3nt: TGTGCCAGCAGCTCAACGGGACAGTACAATGAGCAGTTCTTC
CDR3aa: CASSSTGQYNEQFF